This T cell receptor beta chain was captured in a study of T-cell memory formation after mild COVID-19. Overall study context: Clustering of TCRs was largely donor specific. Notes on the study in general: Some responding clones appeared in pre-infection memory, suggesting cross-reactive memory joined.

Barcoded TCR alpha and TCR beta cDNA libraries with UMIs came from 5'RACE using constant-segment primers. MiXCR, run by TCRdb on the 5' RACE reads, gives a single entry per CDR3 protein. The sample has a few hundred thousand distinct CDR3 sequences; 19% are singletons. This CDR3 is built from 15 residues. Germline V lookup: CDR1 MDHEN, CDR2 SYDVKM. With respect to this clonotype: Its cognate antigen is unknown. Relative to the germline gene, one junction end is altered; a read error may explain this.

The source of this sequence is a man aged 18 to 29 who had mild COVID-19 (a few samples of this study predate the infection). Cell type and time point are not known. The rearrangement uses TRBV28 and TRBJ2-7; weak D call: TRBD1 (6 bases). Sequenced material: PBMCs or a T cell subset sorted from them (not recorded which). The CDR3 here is CASSFRQAVSFEQYF. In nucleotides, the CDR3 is TGTGCCAGCAGTTTCCGACAGGCCGTCTCCTTCGAGCAGTACTTC.